This TCR beta chain comes out of a study of identical twins. Only a few counts were recorded for this clonotype. Template switching added a universal primer binding site, and final cDNA carried unique molecular identifiers. From the 5' RACE reads, TCRdb called clonotypes with MiXCR, one entry per CDR3 protein. There are 450,000 or so distinct CDR3 sequences in the sample; approximately 15% occur only once, and over 0.5% lies in the top ten. The same specimen was also included in a second study, on yellow fever vaccine responses in identical twins.

Sequenced: CD4+ T cells sorted from blood. The source is a woman between 18 and 29 years old in good health.

The CDR3 nucleotides are TGTGCCAGCAGTTTATCCGGGCAGGGTCGACACGAGCAGTACTTC. Residues: CASSLSGQGRHEQYF. The chain has TRBV28 and TRBJ2-7, with a possible D match to TRBD1 (5 bases). V was shortened by 1 base and J by 5 bases, with 15 bases between the two germline ends. This CDR3 contains 15 residues. Germline-derived CDR1 and CDR2 are MDHEN and SYDVKM.